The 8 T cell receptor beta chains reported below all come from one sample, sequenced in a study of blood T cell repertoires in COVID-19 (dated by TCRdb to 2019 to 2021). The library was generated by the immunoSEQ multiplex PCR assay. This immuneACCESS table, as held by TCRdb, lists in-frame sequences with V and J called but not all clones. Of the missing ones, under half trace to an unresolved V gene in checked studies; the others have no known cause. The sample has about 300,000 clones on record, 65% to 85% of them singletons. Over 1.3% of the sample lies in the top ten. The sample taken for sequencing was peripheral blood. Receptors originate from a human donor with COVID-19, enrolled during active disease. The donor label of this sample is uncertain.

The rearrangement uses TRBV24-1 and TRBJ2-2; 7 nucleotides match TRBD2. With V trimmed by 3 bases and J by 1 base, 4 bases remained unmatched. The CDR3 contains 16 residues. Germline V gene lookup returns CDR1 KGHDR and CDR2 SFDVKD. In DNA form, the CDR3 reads TGTGCCACCAGTGATCGTGGGAGGGGGAACACCGGGGAGCTGTTTTTT. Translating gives CATSDRGRGNTGELFF.

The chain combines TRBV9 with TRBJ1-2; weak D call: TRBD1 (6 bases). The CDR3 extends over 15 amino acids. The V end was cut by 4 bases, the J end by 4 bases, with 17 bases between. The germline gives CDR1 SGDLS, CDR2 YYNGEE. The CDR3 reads CASSPGHGDLYGYTF. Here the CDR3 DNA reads TGTGCCAGCAGCCCGGGACATGGAGACCTCTATGGCTACACCTTC.

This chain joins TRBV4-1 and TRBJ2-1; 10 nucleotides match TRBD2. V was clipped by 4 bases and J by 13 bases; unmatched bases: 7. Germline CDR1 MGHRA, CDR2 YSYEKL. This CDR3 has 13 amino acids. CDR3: CASSPFGLADQFF. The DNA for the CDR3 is TGCGCCAGCAGCCCCTTTGGACTAGCGGATCAGTTCTTC.

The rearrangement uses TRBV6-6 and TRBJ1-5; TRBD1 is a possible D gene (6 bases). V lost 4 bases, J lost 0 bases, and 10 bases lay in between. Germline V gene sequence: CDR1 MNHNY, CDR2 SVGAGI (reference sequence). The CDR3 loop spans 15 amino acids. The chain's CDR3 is CASSFPGDSNQPQHF. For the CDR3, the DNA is TGTGCCAGCAGTTTCCCAGGGGATAGCAATCAGCCCCAGCATTTT.

The CDR3: CASSFAGVGEKLFF. In nucleotides, the CDR3 is TGTGCCAGCAGCTTTGCAGGGGTGGGGGAAAAACTGTTTTTT. The rearrangement uses TRBV11-2 and TRBJ1-4; perhaps TRBD1 as D (6 bases). CDR3 length: 14 amino acids. Trimming stripped 3 bases from V and 8 bases from J, with 13 bases between. Looked up from germline, CDR1 is SGHAT and CDR2 is FQNNGV.

The CDR3 DNA is TGTGCCAGCACCGAGGCGGCCGTGGGTGAGCAGTTCTTC. Translated: CASTEAAVGEQFF. The V and J genes are TRBV6-5 and TRBJ2-1; no firm D call. Looked up from germline, CDR1 is MNHEY and CDR2 is SVGAGI. V was cut by 7 bases and J by 9 bases, with 16 bases left in between. This CDR3 has 13 amino acids.

This CDR3 reads CASRPRTGGAEQYF. The CDR3 region has the DNA TGTGCCAGCAGACCACGGACAGGGGGCGCCGAGCAGTACTTC. J is TRBJ2-7 and V is TRBV6-5; 11 positions match TRBD1. Trimming took 6 bases from V and 6 from J; bases not matched to a gene: 7. The CDR3 loop spans 14 amino acids. The germline V gene encodes CDR1 MNHEY and CDR2 SVGAGI.

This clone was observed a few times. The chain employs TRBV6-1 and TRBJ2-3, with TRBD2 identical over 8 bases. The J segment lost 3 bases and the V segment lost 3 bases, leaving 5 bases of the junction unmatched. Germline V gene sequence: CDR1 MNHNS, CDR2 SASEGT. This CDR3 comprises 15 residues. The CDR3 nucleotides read TGTGCCAGCAGTGATAAACTAGCGGCTACAGATACGCAGTATTTT. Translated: CASSDKLAATDTQYF.